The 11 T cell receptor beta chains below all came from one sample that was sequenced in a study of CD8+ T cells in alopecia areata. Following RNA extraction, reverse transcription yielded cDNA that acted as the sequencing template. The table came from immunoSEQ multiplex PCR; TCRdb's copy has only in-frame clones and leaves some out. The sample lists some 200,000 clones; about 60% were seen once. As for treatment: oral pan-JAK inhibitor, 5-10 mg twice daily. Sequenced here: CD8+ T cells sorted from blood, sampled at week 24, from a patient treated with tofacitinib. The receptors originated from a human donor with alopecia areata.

CDR3 sequence: CASSLDRFSTEQYF. The DNA of the CDR3 is TGTGCCAGCAGCTTAGATCGATTTTCTACAGAGCAGTACTTC. The V call is TRBV11-2, the J call TRBJ2-7; D gene unclear. V lost 0 bases and J lost 7, with 13 bases in between. This CDR3 has 14 amino acids. Germline lookup yields CDR1 SGHAT and CDR2 FQNNGV.

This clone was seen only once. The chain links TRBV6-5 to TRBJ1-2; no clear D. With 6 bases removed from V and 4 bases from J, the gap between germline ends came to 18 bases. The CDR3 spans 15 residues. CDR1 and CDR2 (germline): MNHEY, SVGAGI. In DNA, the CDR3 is TGTGCCAGCAGCGACGTAGGGCCCTCGGGCTATGGCTACACCTTC. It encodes CASSDVGPSGYGYTF.

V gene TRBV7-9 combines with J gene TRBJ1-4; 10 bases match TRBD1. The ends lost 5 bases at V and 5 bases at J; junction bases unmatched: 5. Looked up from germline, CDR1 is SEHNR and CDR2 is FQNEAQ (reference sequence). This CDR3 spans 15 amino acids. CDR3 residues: CASSPPGQGNEKLFF. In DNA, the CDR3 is TGTGCCAGCAGCCCGCCGGGACAGGGGAATGAAAAACTGTTTTTT.

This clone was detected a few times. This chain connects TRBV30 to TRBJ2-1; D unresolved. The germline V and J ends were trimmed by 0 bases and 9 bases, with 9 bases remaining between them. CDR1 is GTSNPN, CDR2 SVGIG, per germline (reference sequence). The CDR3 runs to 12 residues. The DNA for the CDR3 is TGTGCCTGGAGTGTAGGTAGTGGTGAGCAGTTCTTC. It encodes CAWSVGSGEQFF.

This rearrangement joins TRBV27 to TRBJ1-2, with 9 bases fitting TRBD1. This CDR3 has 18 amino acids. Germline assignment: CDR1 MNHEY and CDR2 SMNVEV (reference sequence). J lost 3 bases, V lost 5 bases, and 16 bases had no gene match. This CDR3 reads CASSPTLPGQGLDYGYTF. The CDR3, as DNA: TGTGCCAGCAGTCCCACCCTTCCGGGACAGGGATTGGACTATGGCTACACCTTC.

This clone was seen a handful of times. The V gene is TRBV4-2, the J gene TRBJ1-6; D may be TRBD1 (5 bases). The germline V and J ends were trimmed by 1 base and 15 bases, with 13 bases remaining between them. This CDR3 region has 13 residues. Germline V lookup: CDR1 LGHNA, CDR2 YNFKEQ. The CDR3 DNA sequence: TGTGCCAGCAGCCAAGTCGGGGCAAGATTCCTCCACTTT. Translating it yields CASSQVGARFLHF.

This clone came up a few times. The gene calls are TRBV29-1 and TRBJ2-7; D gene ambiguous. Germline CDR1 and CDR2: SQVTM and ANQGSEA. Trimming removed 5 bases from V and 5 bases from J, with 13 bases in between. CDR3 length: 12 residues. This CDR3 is CSVTWGGDEQYF. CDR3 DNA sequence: TGCAGCGTTACCTGGGGTGGGGACGAGCAGTACTTC.

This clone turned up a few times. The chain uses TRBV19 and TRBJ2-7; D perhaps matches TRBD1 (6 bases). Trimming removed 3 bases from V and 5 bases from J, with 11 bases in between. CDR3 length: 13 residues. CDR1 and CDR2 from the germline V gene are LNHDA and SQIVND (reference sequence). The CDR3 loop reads CASSINRVDEQYF. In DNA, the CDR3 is TGTGCCAGTAGTATTAACAGGGTCGACGAGCAGTACTTC.

CDR3 protein: CASSQGQSRETQYF. The CDR3 region has the DNA TGTGCCAGCAGCCAGGGACAGTCCCGGGAGACCCAGTACTTC. V and J are TRBV6-5 and TRBJ2-5, with 7 bases fitting TRBD1. Looked up from germline, CDR1 is MNHEY and CDR2 is SVGAGI. This CDR3 region has 14 residues. The V gene end was trimmed by 6 bases and the J gene end by 5 bases; junction bases not matched to a gene: 9.

CDR3 region: CASRPQGSPYEQYF. For the CDR3, the DNA is TGCGCCAGCAGACCGCAGGGTAGTCCCTACGAGCAGTACTTC. The chain is built from TRBV23-1 and TRBJ2-7; tentative D call: TRBD1 (5 bases). TRBV23-1 is treated as an ORF (open reading frame) with a function not yet certain. The CDR3 has 14 amino acids. Trimming left V 6 bases short and J 2 bases short, with 14 bases between.

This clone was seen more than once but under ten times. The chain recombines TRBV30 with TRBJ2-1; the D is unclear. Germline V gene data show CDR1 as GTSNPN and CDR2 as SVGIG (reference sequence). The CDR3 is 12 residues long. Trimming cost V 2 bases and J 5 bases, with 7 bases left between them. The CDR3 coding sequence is TGTGCCTGGAGTTACACGGACAATGAGCAGTTCTTC. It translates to CAWSYTDNEQFF.